What follows are 2 T cell receptor beta chains derived from one specimen sequenced in a study of cytomegalovirus exposure and HLA in healthy donors. In the PCR, 60 Vbeta and 13 Jbeta primers were used. The protocol was immunoSEQ multiplex PCR, while the TCRdb copy is restricted to in-frame clones and leaves out a portion. This table holds roughly 84,000 clones, 65% to 85% found once. Sequencing used PBMCs. The origin of the receptors is a man aged 50-59 years in good health and CMV-seronegative.

This rearrangement joins TRBV5-1 to TRBJ2-7, with D maybe TRBD1 (6 bases). The CDR3 is 12 residues long. V was cut by 3 bases and J by 6 bases, with 10 bases left in between. From germline, CDR1 is SGHRS and CDR2 YFSETQ. The CDR3 region has the DNA TGCGCCAGCAGCTCACAGGGACGCGAGCAGTACTTC. Translation gives CASSSQGREQYF.

This chain links TRBV30 with TRBJ2-7, with 12 bases matching TRBD1. Germline loops: CDR1 GTSNPN, CDR2 SVGIG (reference sequence). The CDR3 has 15 amino acids. Trimming at V came to 3 bases and at J to 6 bases, leaving 9 bases not matched to a gene. CDR3 sequence reads: CAWRATGTGGFEQYF. DNA for the CDR3: TGTGCCTGGAGGGCAACCGGGACAGGGGGCTTCGAGCAGTACTTC.